Listed here are 15 T cell receptor beta chains from one sample, sequenced in a study of identical twins. In TCRdb, the 5' RACE reads were re-called with MiXCR into one record per CDR3 protein. The top ten hold 1.5% to 2% of the sample, which has nearly 650,000 distinct CDR3 sequences, roughly 7.2% seen once. These same records also appear under a second study, on yellow fever vaccine responses in identical twins.

The sample taken for sequencing was PBMCs. Source of these receptors: a woman between 18 and 29 years old in good health.

This clonotype came up many times. This chain uses TRBV5-1 with TRBJ2-5; D gene uncertain. The CDR3 length is 13 residues. V lost 0 bases to trimming and J lost 2 bases, with 5 bases between them. Germline-derived CDR1 and CDR2 are SGHRS and YFSETQ. CDR3 amino acids: CASSLERQETQYF. Here the CDR3 DNA reads TGCGCCAGCAGCTTGGAAAGACAAGAGACCCAGTACTTC.

The rearrangement links TRBV12-5 to TRBJ1-5; a possible D gene is TRBD1 (6 bases). The CDR3 is made up of 16 amino acids. The V and J ends lost 1 base and 2 bases respectively, with 12 bases between them. Per the germline V gene, CDR1 is LGHNT and CDR2 is FRNRAP. DNA for the CDR3: TGTGCTAGTGGTTTGGAGGGGGGTGGACGCAATCAGCCCCAGCATTTT. Translated, it gives CASGLEGGGRNQPQHF.

The chain links TRBV6-1 to TRBJ1-1; 7 nucleotides line up with TRBD1. V gave up 5 bases and J gave up 4 bases; unmatched junction bases: 10. The CDR3 spans 15 residues. Germline lookup yields CDR1 MNHNS and CDR2 SASEGT. The CDR3: CASSKYQGEFTEAFF. DNA for the CDR3: TGTGCCAGCAGTAAATACCAGGGGGAGTTCACTGAAGCTTTCTTT.

V usage is TRBV7-6 and J usage is TRBJ2-2; 13 bases fit TRBD2. This CDR3 contains 20 residues. V lost 5 bases, J lost 5 bases, and 17 bases stayed unmatched. CDR1 and CDR2 from the germline V gene are SGHVS and FNYEAQ. The CDR3 region is CASSPLRTSGGPVGTGELFF. The DNA of the CDR3 is TGTGCCAGCAGCCCTCTCCGGACTAGCGGGGGCCCGGTGGGGACCGGGGAGCTGTTTTTT.

Regarding this clonotype: An end of the junction does not agree with germline; a read error may underlie this. This rearrangement joins TRBV3-1 to TRBJ2-3; 10 bases match TRBD2. This CDR3 contains 19 residues. From germline, CDR1 is LGHDT and CDR2 YNNKEL (reference sequence). The CDR3 sequence is CASCQREPDPGLATDTQYF. The CDR3 bases are TGTGCCAGCTGCCAGCGGGAGCCTGATCCGGGACTAGCGACAGATACGCAGTATTTT.

J is TRBJ2-7 and V is TRBV15, with a weak D call TRBD2 (5 bases). Germline CDR1 is LNHNV and CDR2 is YYDKDF (reference sequence). The CDR3 extends over 13 amino acids. V gave up 1 base and J gave up 6 bases, with 10 bases separating them. CDR3 protein: CATSRVRGSEQYV. The DNA of the CDR3 is TGTGCCACCAGCAGAGTTAGAGGGTCCGAGCAGTACGTC.

This clonotype was seen ten or more times. The rearrangement links TRBV12-3 or TRBV12-4 to TRBJ2-4; 10 bases align to TRBD1. The trim removed 6 bases at V and 6 bases at J, leaving 5 bases unmatched. The CDR3 sequence is 14 residues long. This chain's CDR3 is CASSSDRGPNIQYF. CDR3 DNA sequence: TGTGCCAGCAGCTCAGACAGGGGGCCAAACATTCAGTACTTC.

This clonotype has only a few counts. The chain couples TRBV7-8 to TRBJ1-2; the D is unclear. The ends were cut back, 6 bases at V and 5 bases at J, with 16 bases in the middle. The CDR3 has 14 residues. In germline, CDR1 is SGHVS, CDR2 FQNEAQ. CDR3 sequence: CASSPPRTAYGYTF. In nucleotides, the CDR3 is TGTGCCAGCAGTCCCCCCCGGACTGCTTATGGCTACACCTTC.

This clonotype has a count of ten or more. This chain uses TRBV12-3 or TRBV12-4 with TRBJ2-3; no firm D call. V was clipped by 7 bases and J by 0 bases, with 11 bases between them. CDR3 length equals 14 residues. CDR3 DNA sequence: TGTGCCAGCACTGGCGGAGCTAGCACAGATACGCAGTATTTT. Residues: CASTGGASTDTQYF.

This clonotype has a count of ten or more. The chain recombines TRBV3-1 with TRBJ1-1; 8 nucleotides agree with TRBD1. CDR3 length: 12 residues. Germline V gene sequence: CDR1 LGHDT, CDR2 YNNKEL (reference sequence). Germline trimming cut 4 bases from V and 10 bases from J; bases unmatched to any gene: 5. CDR3 protein: CASSRGQGRAFF. The CDR3 region has the DNA TGTGCCAGCAGCCGCGGACAGGGCCGAGCTTTCTTT.

The chain uses TRBV29-1 and TRBJ2-2, with 8 positions matching TRBD2. This CDR3 spans 15 amino acids. V shed 6 bases and J 6 bases; nucleotides not matched to a gene: 12. Germline CDR1 reads SQVTM; CDR2 reads ANQGSEA. CDR3 region: CSVGSGTSAAGELFF. The CDR3, as DNA: TGCAGCGTGGGCTCCGGGACTAGTGCCGCCGGGGAGCTGTTTTTT.

This clonotype was seen a handful of times. V is TRBV7-8 and J is TRBJ2-2; D is tentatively TRBD1 or TRBD2 (6 bases each). There are 16 residues in the CDR3. Trimming shortened V by 5 bases and J by 7 bases, and 20 bases separated the two germline ends. CDR1 is SGHVS, CDR2 FQNEAQ, per germline. CDR3 protein: CASSKIWREGGGELFF. The CDR3 region has the DNA TGTGCCAGCAGCAAGATTTGGCGGGAAGGGGGCGGGGAGCTGTTTTTT.

On this clonotype itself: This sequence may be a read error, since a much larger clone differs from it by one base. The chain uses TRBV29-1 and TRBJ2-1; D may be TRBD1 (5 bases). Trimming shortened V by 7 bases and J by 10 bases, and 20 bases separated the two germline ends. CDR1 and CDR2 from the germline V gene are SQVTM and ANQGSEA. CDR3 length: 13 amino acids. In nucleotides, the CDR3 is TGCAGCGCTGGGGCGCACTCCTCTGGGGAGCAGTTCTTC. It is translated as CSAGAHSSGEQFF.

This clonotype was counted at least ten times. V and J are TRBV7-8 and TRBJ2-7; a possible D gene is TRBD2 (5 bases). There are 14 residues in the CDR3. V was pared by 0 bases and J by 7 bases, with 13 bases between. Germline CDR1 is SGHVS and CDR2 is FQNEAQ. Here the CDR3 DNA reads TGTGCCAGCAGCTTAGCACTCGCATCGGGGGAGCAGTACTTC. It is translated as CASSLALASGEQYF.

The chain recombines TRBV3-1 with TRBJ1-2; D is uncertain. The CDR3 contains 15 residues. Germline V gene sequence: CDR1 LGHDT, CDR2 YNNKEL (reference sequence). The V gene lost 0 bases and the J gene lost 3 bases, with 11 bases spanning the gap. CDR3 sequence: CASSQDLEPYYGYTF. The DNA of the CDR3 is TGTGCCAGCAGCCAAGATTTAGAACCCTACTATGGCTACACCTTC.